This entry describes one T cell receptor (beta chain). Its antigen is still unknown. In germline, CDR1 is MDHEN, CDR2 SYDVKM. V trimming: 2 bases; J trimming: 2 bases; junction bases outside the gene matches: 4. The CDR3 loop spans 17 amino acids. Sequencing libraries for TCR beta were prepared with iRepertoire HTBI primers and Arm-PCR of CDR3 regions. From the multiplex PCR reads, TCRdb called clonotypes with MiXCR, one entry per CDR3 protein. The sample yields more than 350,000 distinct CDR3 sequences, about 21% seen once. This sample is part of a study of regulatory T cells in long-lasting Graves disease. General study points: New patients shared fewer public clonotypes (around 980) than persistent patients did (roughly 2,700).

Time point described: persistent/refractory GD, antithyroid drugs over 5 years with positive TRAb. The TCR library was made from RNA extracted from PBMCs. Graves' disease diagnoses followed American Thyroid Association guidelines. EDTA tubes collected nine milliliters of peripheral blood. The V and J genes are TRBV28 and TRBJ2-7; 15 bases are shared with TRBD2. This receptor was taken from a female donor with Graves disease. Sequences were derived from peripheral blood mononuclear cells (PBMCs), sampled when the disease was refractory, from a patient treated with antithyroid drugs. The CDR3 region is CASSLGGTSGRPYEQYF. The CDR3 region has the DNA TGTGCCAGCAGTTTAGGTGGGACTAGCGGGAGGCCCTACGAGCAGTACTTC. The entire variable domain, with the rest obtained from reference TRBV28 and TRBJ2-7, is as follows: DVKVTQSSRYLVKRTGEKVFLECVQDMDHENMFWYRQDPGLGLRLIYFSYDVKMKEKGDIPEGYSVSREKKERFSLILESASTNQTSMYLCASSLGGTSGRPYEQYFGPGTRLTVT.